One sample yielded the 8 T cell receptor beta chains listed below, sequenced in a study of blood T cell repertoires in COVID-19. Some clones are missing from TCRdb's copy, which holds only in-frame ones; the method was immunoSEQ multiplex PCR. The sample includes fewer than 250,000 clones, around 88% of them seen just once. Sequenced input: peripheral blood. These receptors were collected from a woman aged 50 to 60 with acute or convalescent COVID-19.

V gene TRBV10-3 combines with J gene TRBJ2-3; 9 nucleotides agree with TRBD2. With 4 bases clipped from V and 2 bases from J, the junction kept 7 bases outside the gene matches. The V gene's germline CDR1 is ENHRY and CDR2 SYGVKD. The length of the CDR3 is 16 residues. In nucleotides, the CDR3 is TGTGCCATCAGTGGTCTAGCGGGACGGGACACAGATACGCAGTATTTT. Protein sequence: CAISGLAGRDTDTQYF.

This rearrangement joins TRBV11-2 to TRBJ1-5; a possible D gene is TRBD1 (6 bases). CDR1 and CDR2 (germline): SGHAT, FQNNGV. This CDR3 has 13 amino acids. V was trimmed by 5 bases and J by 7 bases, leaving 12 bases between them. The CDR3 sequence: CASSAGGGQPQHF. CDR3 in DNA: TGTGCCAGCAGCGCCGGGGGGGGCCAGCCCCAGCATTTT.

The V gene is TRBV7-9, the J gene TRBJ1-5; D possibly corresponds to TRBD1 (6 bases). The V gene lost 1 base and the J gene lost 5 bases, with 12 bases spanning the gap. Per the germline V gene, CDR1 is SEHNR and CDR2 is FQNEAQ (reference sequence). The CDR3 has 15 amino acids. The CDR3 is CASSLGDTQYQPQHF. The DNA for the CDR3 is TGTGCCAGCAGCTTAGGGGACACCCAATATCAGCCCCAGCATTTT.

The gene calls are TRBV5-4 and TRBJ2-3, with 13 nucleotides matching TRBD2. The germline CDR1 and CDR2 sequences are SGHNT and YYREEE (reference sequence). The CDR3 totals 18 residues. Trimming at V came to 4 bases and at J to 0 bases, leaving 8 bases not matched to a gene. Written as DNA, the CDR3 is TGTGCCAGCAGCCCGGGACTAGCGGGGATACTTAGCACAGATACGCAGTATTTT. As protein: CASSPGLAGILSTDTQYF.

The V gene is TRBV19, the J gene TRBJ2-1, with 9 bases that match TRBD2. This CDR3 comprises 16 residues. V lost 1 base and J lost 4; bases outside the gene matches: 5. The germline V gene encodes CDR1 LNHDA and CDR2 SQIVND (reference sequence). The CDR3 region is CASSIVASGAYNEQFF. CDR3 DNA: TGTGCCAGTAGTATAGTAGCTAGCGGGGCGTACAATGAGCAGTTCTTC.

The chain employs TRBV6-5 and TRBJ2-5; TRBD2 might be the D (6 bases). V shed 6 bases and J shed 4 bases, with 18 bases lying between them. The CDR3 runs 15 residues. CDR1 and CDR2 (germline): MNHEY, SVGAGI. CDR3 bases: TGTGCCAGCAGAGACGGGTCGGAGGGGAGAGAGACCCAGTACTTC. Residues: CASRDGSEGRETQYF.

The chain uses TRBV6-5 and TRBJ2-6; 8 bases fit TRBD2. J lost 2 bases, V lost 11 bases, and 8 bases had no gene match. Germline V lookup: CDR1 MNHEY, CDR2 SVGAGI. The CDR3 loop spans 15 amino acids. The CDR3, as DNA: TGTGCCTCCCGGGGGGGAGGGGCTGGGGCCAACGTCCTGACTTTC. Encoded protein: CASRGGGAGANVLTF.

This sequence joins TRBV28 and TRBJ1-1; D perhaps matches TRBD1 (5 bases). The ends were cut back, 3 bases at V and 7 bases at J, with 21 bases in the middle. Germline CDR1 and CDR2: MDHEN and SYDVKM. This CDR3 is 16 amino acids long. The CDR3 region is CASSFPGVGRANEAFF. CDR3 DNA: TGTGCCAGCAGTTTTCCTGGGGTTGGCAGGGCTAATGAAGCTTTCTTT.